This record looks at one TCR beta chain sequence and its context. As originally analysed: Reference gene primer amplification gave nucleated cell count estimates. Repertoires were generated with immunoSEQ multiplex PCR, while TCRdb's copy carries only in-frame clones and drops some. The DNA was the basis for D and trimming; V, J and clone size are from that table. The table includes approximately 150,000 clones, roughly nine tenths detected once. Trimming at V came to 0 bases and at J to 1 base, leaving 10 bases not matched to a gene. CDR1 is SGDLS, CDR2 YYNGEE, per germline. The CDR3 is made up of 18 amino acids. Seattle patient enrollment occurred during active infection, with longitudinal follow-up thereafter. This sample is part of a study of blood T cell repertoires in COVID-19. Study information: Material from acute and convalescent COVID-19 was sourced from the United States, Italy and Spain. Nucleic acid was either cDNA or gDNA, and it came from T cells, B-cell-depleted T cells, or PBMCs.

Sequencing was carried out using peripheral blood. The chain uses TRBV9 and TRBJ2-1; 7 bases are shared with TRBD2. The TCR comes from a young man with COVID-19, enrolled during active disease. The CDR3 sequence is CASSVAPLADWSYNEQFF. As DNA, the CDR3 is TGTGCCAGCAGCGTAGCTCCTCTAGCGGACTGGTCCTACAATGAGCAGTTCTTC.